This is a list of T cell receptor beta chains from one sample in a study of blood T cell repertoires in COVID-19. This table comes from immunoSEQ multiplex PCR, and its TCRdb copy is limited to in-frame clones, with some not included. This sample has about 250,000 clones, with roughly 90% found just once. The source material was peripheral blood. The receptor source for this set is a woman aged 40-49 years who had recovered from COVID-19. The CDR3 runs from the conserved cysteine through the conserved F or W. D genes are given only for firm matches. Clone sizes are given selectively: once, few, many, or a class where the clone is expanded.

TRBJ2-1 . TRBV9 TRBD2 CASSARSGASYNEQFF TGTGCCAGCAGCGCGAGGAGCGGGGCCTCCTACAATGAGCAGTTCTTC
TRBJ2-1 . TRBV7-3 . CASSGGGPSSYNEQFF TGTGCCAGCAGCGGGGGCGGGCCGAGCTCCTACAATGAGCAGTTCTTC
TRBJ2-1 . TRBV5-5 TRBD1 CASSLPRTGVIGEQFF TGTGCCAGCAGCTTGCCCCGGACAGGGGTAATAGGTGAGCAGTTCTTC
TRBJ2-7 . TRBV2 . CASSVFIGGTYEQYF TGTGCCAGCAGTGTCTTCATCGGCGGGACCTACGAGCAGTACTTC
TRBJ1-3 . TRBV11-2 . CASSLWAGTNSGNTIYF TGTGCCAGCAGCTTATGGGCAGGAACAAACTCTGGAAACACCATATATTTT
TRBJ1-4 . TRBV21-1 . CASSKGRTGFKNGEKLFF TGTGCCAGCAGCAAAGGGAGGACAGGATTCAAGAACGGCGAAAAACTGTTTTTT
TRBJ2-3 . TRBV27 TRBD2 CASSLGTSVYF TGTGCCAGCAGTTTGGGGACTAGCGTGTATTTT
TRBJ2-7 . TRBV28 TRBD2 CASSWGGVEAYEQYF TGTGCCAGCAGTTGGGGGGGAGTGGAGGCCTACGAGCAGTACTTC
TRBJ1-3 . TRBV5-6 TRBD1 CASRPGNRGSTSGNTIYF TGTGCCAGCAGGCCGGGGAACAGGGGGTCTACCTCTGGAAACACCATATATTTT
TRBJ1-5 once TRBV13 . CASSFQGEGNQPQHF TGTGCCAGCAGCTTTCAAGGGGAAGGCAATCAGCCCCAGCATTTT
TRBJ1-2 . TRBV7-9 . CASSLAGNNYGYTF TGTGCCAGCAGCCTTGCCGGGAATAACTATGGCTACACCTTC
TRBJ2-7 . TRBV13 TRBD2 CASSLGGGGTYEQYF TGTGCCAGCAGCTTAGGGGGCGGGGGAACCTACGAGCAGTACTTC
TRBJ1-1 once TRBV6-6 TRBD1 CASSDRDAFF TGTGCCAGCAGTGACAGGGACGCTTTCTTT
TRBJ2-3 . TRBV11-2 TRBD2 CASSQLAGADTQYF TGTGCCAGCAGCCAATTGGCGGGAGCAGATACGCAGTATTTT
TRBJ1-2 . TRBV19 . CASSPRDSAMGYTF TGTGCCAGTAGTCCTCGGGACTCTGCTATGGGCTACACCTTC
TRBJ2-2 . TRBV9 TRBD1 CASSVVPRTGGNTGELFF TGTGCCAGCAGCGTAGTCCCCAGGACAGGGGGGAACACCGGGGAGCTGTTTTTT
TRBJ1-2 . TRBV6-5 TRBD1 CASSYSGQSFYGYTF TGTGCCAGCAGTTACTCGGGACAGAGTTTTTATGGCTACACCTTC
TRBJ2-5 . TRBV18 TRBD1 CASSRGPPGQGLETQYF TGTGCCAGCTCACGAGGTCCCCCAGGACAGGGTTTAGAGACCCAGTACTTC